This TCR beta chain was obtained from a study of read filtering for tumor transcriptome and immune sequencing. Findings and limits, study-wide: Without single-read clonotypes, shared clonotype proportions correlated more between IR-seq and RNA-seq. In IR-seq, single-read clonotypes were 70% to 85% of clonotypes but around 4% of reads. Sorted CD138-negative bone marrow cells were not purified T cells.

The CDR3 runs 15 residues. CDR1 is SQVTM and CDR2 is ANQGSEA in the germline V gene. With 2 bases clipped from V and 4 bases from J, the junction kept 5 bases outside the gene matches. This clonotype was seen at least ten times. Its specificity is not known. Molecular barcoded adaptors covering alpha/delta and beta/gamma chains were used on 400 ng RNA. A single record per CDR3 protein comes from TCRdb applying MiXCR to the reads. The repertoire consists of roughly 90,000 distinct CDR3 sequences, with roughly 12% occurring once and the leading ten covering 14% to 15%. The chain recombines TRBV29-1 with TRBJ1-1; 12 nucleotides match TRBD1. The sequence was collected from a donor over 35 with multiple myeloma. Material for sequencing was a population of CD138-negative cells sorted from bone marrow. The DNA of the CDR3 is TGCAGCGTTGAACTGGGACAGGGGGCTCTCACTGAAGCTTTCTTT. This encodes CSVELGQGALTEAFF.